The next 24 T cell receptor beta chains were all read from a single sample in a study of cytomegalovirus exposure and HLA in healthy donors. This PCR relied on a set of 60 Vbeta primers and 13 Jbeta primers. The repertoire was sequenced with immunoSEQ multiplex PCR; TCRdb's copy has only in-frame clones and lacks some. The data hold around 85,000 clones, with around 80% observed a single time. Sequencing was done on a sample of PBMCs. The receptor set was obtained from a man younger than 40 in good health and CMV-seronegative.

The DNA for the CDR3 is TGTGCCAGCCGGATAGCGGGACGGCGTAATGGCTACACCTTC. This translates into CASRIAGRRNGYTF. This chain connects TRBV2 to TRBJ1-2; D is perhaps TRBD1 (5 bases). The CDR3 sequence is 14 residues long. Germline-derived CDR1 and CDR2 are SNHLY and FYNNEI. Trimming left V 8 bases short and J 6 bases short, with 19 bases between.

The chain employs TRBV6-6 and TRBJ2-3; D is uncertain. The CDR3 has 12 amino acids. The V gene lost 2 bases and the J gene lost 4 bases, with 4 bases spanning the gap. Germline assignment: CDR1 MNHNY and CDR2 SVGAGI (reference sequence). The CDR3 spells CASSYRADTQYF. For the CDR3, the DNA is TGTGCCAGCAGTTACCGGGCAGATACGCAGTATTTT.

This chain uses TRBV6-4 with TRBJ2-3; D might be TRBD1 (5 bases). This CDR3 region has 15 residues. Germline values: CDR1 MRHNA, CDR2 SNTAGT. Trimming took off 2 bases at V and 0 bases at J, with 9 bases between the two ends. CDR3 DNA sequence: TGTGCCAGCAGTGACCGAGCAGGGAGCACAGATACGCAGTATTTT. Translating gives CASSDRAGSTDTQYF.

The CDR3: CASSHRTGSQETQYF. The CDR3 DNA reads TGTGCCAGCAGCCATCGGACAGGCAGCCAAGAGACCCAGTACTTC. The chain links TRBV7-9 to TRBJ2-5; 7 positions match TRBD1. J lost 1 base, V lost 5 bases, and 7 bases had no gene match. Germline-derived CDR1 and CDR2 are SEHNR and FQNEAQ (reference sequence). The CDR3 sequence is 15 residues long.

This chain uses TRBV19 with TRBJ2-7, with D tentatively TRBD1 (6 bases). Germline V lookup: CDR1 LNHDA, CDR2 SQIVND (reference sequence). V was shortened by 6 bases and J by 1 base, with 13 bases between the two germline ends. The CDR3 covers 14 residues. Written as DNA, the CDR3 is TGTGCCAGTAGAGAGACAGGCCGTTCCTACGAGCAGTACTTC. Protein product: CASRETGRSYEQYF.

The chain is built from TRBV18 and TRBJ1-1; D perhaps matches TRBD1 (6 bases). The CDR3 is made up of 17 amino acids. V lost 0 bases and J lost 5, with 19 bases in between. CDR1 KGHSH and CDR2 LQKENI come from the germline V gene. CDR3 coding DNA: TGTGCCAGCTCACCACCAATCGGGGGGACACATCGGACTGAAGCTTTCTTT. It yields the protein CASSPPIGGTHRTEAFF. Complete variable domain (other parts from reference TRBV18 and TRBJ1-1): NAGVMQNPRHLVRRRGQEARLRCSPMKGHSHVYWYRQLPEEGLKFMVYLQKENIIDESGMPKERFSAEFPKEGPSILRIQQVVRGDSAAYFCASSPPIGGTHRTEAFFGQGTRLTVV.

This chain connects TRBV29-1 to TRBJ1-2, with D hard to call. Germline assignment: CDR1 SQVTM and CDR2 ANQGSEA. This CDR3 contains 13 residues. With 0 bases removed from V and 3 bases from J, the gap between germline ends came to 8 bases. The CDR3 DNA is TGCAGCGTTGAAGAGCGGGGTTACTATGGCTACACCTTC. Encoded protein: CSVEERGYYGYTF.

The rearrangement links TRBV29-1 to TRBJ2-5; D perhaps matches TRBD2 (6 bases). This CDR3 has 12 amino acids. The germline V gene encodes CDR1 SQVTM and CDR2 ANQGSEA. The V end lost 6 bases, the J end lost 5 bases, and 13 bases lay between the germline ends. The CDR3 sequence: CSVGGGEETQYF. In DNA form, the CDR3 reads TGCAGCGTGGGGGGTGGGGAGGAGACCCAGTACTTC.

This clone was detected only once. The rearrangement joins TRBV29-1 to TRBJ2-1, with TRBD1 matching over 8 bases. Germline CDR1 and CDR2: SQVTM and ANQGSEA. This CDR3 has 15 amino acids. Unmatched junction bases numbered 11, after V lost 1 base and J lost 9 bases. The DNA of the CDR3 is TGCAGCGTTGAAGTCTCAGGGGGCGGTACAGGTGAGCAGTTCTTC. Translation gives CSVEVSGGGTGEQFF.

V is TRBV6-5 and J is TRBJ2-7; 11 bases fit TRBD2. The junction had 6 bases not matched to a gene; V was cut back by 6 bases and J by 5 bases. Germline V lookup: CDR1 MNHEY, CDR2 SVGAGI. The CDR3 extends over 14 amino acids. The CDR3 protein is CASRETSGENEQYF. The CDR3 region has the DNA TGTGCCAGCAGGGAGACTAGCGGGGAAAACGAGCAGTACTTC.

This clone was recorded once. The rearrangement uses TRBV10-3 and TRBJ1-2; 8 bases map to TRBD1. The CDR3 contains 16 residues. The V segment lost 3 bases and the J segment 1 base; nucleotides outside the gene matches: 7. The germline gives CDR1 ENHRY, CDR2 SYGVKD. The CDR3 DNA follows: TGTGCCATCAGTGAAGCCAGGGGGCTTATTAACTATGGCTACACCTTC. The encoded protein is CAISEARGLINYGYTF.

V usage is TRBV10-2 and J usage is TRBJ1-2; 10 bases line up with TRBD1. Trimming took 6 bases from V and 7 from J; bases not matched to a gene: 2. Germline-derived CDR1 and CDR2 are WSHSY and SAAADI. The CDR3 has 12 residues. As DNA, the CDR3 is TGCGCCAGCAGCCGGACAGGGGGTGGCTACACCTTC. Its protein product is CASSRTGGGYTF.

The rearrangement links TRBV4-3 to TRBJ2-3; TRBD1 matches at 7 bases. Germline CDR1 and CDR2: LGHNA and YSLEER. With V trimmed by 1 base and J by 4 bases, 8 bases remained unmatched. The CDR3 runs to 16 residues. The CDR3: CASSQASRTGADTQYF. CDR3 bases: TGCGCCAGCAGCCAAGCTTCCAGGACAGGCGCAGATACGCAGTATTTT.

The chain has TRBV29-1 and TRBJ1-1; possible D gene TRBD1, 5 bases. The V gene's germline CDR1 is SQVTM and CDR2 ANQGSEA. This CDR3 is 13 amino acids long. V dropped 7 bases and J dropped 5 bases, with 17 bases sitting between them. The CDR3 reads CSGAGPVRTEAFF. DNA for the CDR3: TGCAGCGGGGCGGGACCTGTTCGGACTGAAGCTTTCTTT. The variable domain in full, with the rest retrieved from reference TRBV29-1 and TRBJ1-1, is SAVISQKPSRDICQRGTSLTIQCQVDSQVTMMFWYRQQPGQSLTLIATANQGSEATYESGFVIDKFPISRPNLTFSTLTVSNMSPEDSSIYLCSGAGPVRTEAFFGQGTRLTVV.

V and J are TRBV7-8 and TRBJ2-7; no clear D. The CDR3 sequence is 14 residues long. Germline V lookup: CDR1 SGHVS, CDR2 FQNEAQ. V lost 1 base and J 4 bases, leaving 11 bases between the germline ends. CDR3 amino acids: CASSLEVNQYEQYF. Here the CDR3 DNA reads TGTGCCAGCAGCTTAGAAGTCAACCAGTACGAGCAGTACTTC. Looking up the rest from reference TRBV7-8 and TRBJ2-7 gives the full variable domain: GAGVSQSPRYKVAKRGQDVALRCDPISGHVSLFWYQQALGQGPEFLTYFQNEAQLDKSGLPSDRFFAERPEGSVSTLKIQRTQQEDSAVYLCASSLEVNQYEQYFGPGTRLTVT.

The rearrangement uses TRBV5-4 and TRBJ2-1; perhaps TRBD1 as D (5 bases). Per germline, CDR1 SGHNT and CDR2 YYREEE (reference sequence). V was pared by 4 bases and J by 6 bases, with 11 bases between. This CDR3 contains 13 residues. In nucleotides, the CDR3 is TGTGCCAGCAGCATCCGACAGACCAATGAGCAGTTCTTC. Translation: CASSIRQTNEQFF.

This chain joins TRBV5-1 and TRBJ2-7; maybe TRBD1 (6 bases). This CDR3 is built from 14 residues. V dropped 2 bases and J dropped 3 bases, with 12 bases sitting between them. Germline loops: CDR1 SGHRS, CDR2 YFSETQ. CDR3 bases: TGCGCCAGCAGCTTTGACAGGATAAGCTACGAGCAGTACTTC. Its protein product is CASSFDRISYEQYF.

This clone came up once. V is TRBV19 and J is TRBJ1-5; D is unclear. The CDR3 sequence is 13 residues long. Deletions cut 1 base from V and 3 bases from J, with 4 bases between. The V gene's germline CDR1 is LNHDA and CDR2 SQIVND (reference sequence). The CDR3 sequence is CASSIGHNQPQHF. Here the CDR3 DNA reads TGTGCCAGTAGTATAGGACACAATCAGCCCCAGCATTTT.

CDR3 residues: CASSVGAGRGEQFF. The DNA of the CDR3 is TGTGCCAGCAGCGTAGGGGCAGGGAGGGGTGAGCAGTTCTTC. This sequence joins TRBV9 and TRBJ2-1; 7 bases are shared with TRBD2. V shed 0 bases, J shed 9 bases, and the junction held 6 bases outside the gene matches. This CDR3 is built from 14 residues. Germline values: CDR1 SGDLS, CDR2 YYNGEE.

Note on this clone: Here the CDR3 omits its conserved ending phenylalanine or tryptophan, so a read error is the likely source. Because the CDR3's place on the DNA is in doubt, the DNA is left out and the CDR3 is given as listed by TCRdb. The chain recombines TRBV5-6 with TRBJ1-1; the DNA was not compared with TRBD1, the D call given in the table. The CDR3 numbers 10 amino acids, ends counted. Germline V gives CDR1 SGHDT, CDR2 YYEEEE. The CDR3 region is CASSEGQVGV.

V gene TRBV30 combines with J gene TRBJ1-4; TRBD1 matches 8 bases. The CDR3 totals 14 residues. Germline CDR1 and CDR2: GTSNPN and SVGIG (reference sequence). The V gene end was trimmed by 1 base and the J gene end by 7 bases; junction bases not matched to a gene: 5. CDR3 bases: TGTGCCTGGAGTGGTGGACAGGGAGGTGAAAAACTGTTTTTT. Its translation is CAWSGGQGGEKLFF. Full variable domain (missing parts from reference TRBV30 and TRBJ1-4): SQTIHQWPATLVQPVGSPLSLECTVEGTSNPNLYWYRQAAGRGLQLLFYSVGIGQISSEVPQNLSASRPQDRQFILSSKKLLLSDSGFYLCAWSGGQGGEKLFFGSGTQLSVL.

This chain connects TRBV6-1 to TRBJ2-7, with a tentative D call TRBD1 (6 bases). CDR1 MNHNS and CDR2 SASEGT come from the germline V gene. CDR3 length: 13 residues. Trimming left V 6 bases short and J 3 bases short, with 12 bases between. CDR3 nucleotides: TGTGCCAGCAGCCTACACAGGGTCTACGAGCAGTACTTC. Amino acid sequence: CASSLHRVYEQYF.

The chain has TRBV6-1 and TRBJ1-4; D might be TRBD1 (6 bases). This CDR3 has 15 amino acids. CDR1 is MNHNS, CDR2 SASEGT, per germline. Trimming removed 3 bases from V and 1 base from J, with 9 bases in between. CDR3 residues: CASSEIQGTNEKLFF. CDR3 bases: TGTGCCAGCAGTGAGATACAGGGAACTAATGAAAAACTGTTTTTT.

This chain links TRBV25-1 with TRBJ2-5, with D tentatively TRBD1 (6 bases). V lost 4 bases, J lost 2 bases, and 20 bases lay in between. The CDR3 is 17 residues long. Germline V CDR1 and CDR2: MGHDK, SYGVNS. The CDR3 loop is CASSGPGHPSLQETQYF. The CDR3 nucleotides read TGTGCCAGCAGTGGACCGGGACACCCGTCTTTACAAGAGACCCAGTACTTC.